This T cell receptor (beta chain) was sequenced in a study of shared clonotypes between healthy human individuals. Study context: Aged between 18 and 49, the donors were two women and a few men.

Comment on this clone: Its antigen is unidentified.

The V end lost 6 bases, the J end lost 4 bases, and 13 bases lay between the germline ends. The length of the CDR3 is 13 residues. Germline values: CDR1 MNHNY, CDR2 SVGAGI (reference sequence). Study conclusions and caveats: Rarefaction demonstrated incomplete sorted-subset sequencing despite large depth.

Deep-level running was used for the assay. Repertoires were generated with immunoSEQ multiplex PCR, while TCRdb's copy carries only in-frame clones and drops some. The repertoire holds about 2.3 million clones, with about 90% as singletons. Sequenced: naive CD4+ T cells from PBMCs. Subset specified: CD45RA+ positively selected. The sequence derives from a man aged 18 to 30 in good health. Some clones in this sample may be carry-over from other donors' samples. The chain joins TRBV6-6 to TRBJ2-7; tentatively, D is TRBD1 (5 bases). This chain's CDR3 is CASSPTTAYEQYF. The CDR3 DNA reads as TGTGCCAGCAGCCCTACGACAGCTTACGAGCAGTACTTC.